This T cell receptor (beta chain) came from a study of blood T cell repertoires in COVID-19. This clone ranks as medium-sized. Germline V gene sequence: CDR1 SGHAT, CDR2 FQNNGV. V shed 1 base and J 3 bases; nucleotides not matched to a gene: 4. The CDR3 has 15 amino acids. Original handling: From reference gene primer amplification, estimates of nucleated cell counts were derived. Produced via immunoSEQ multiplex PCR; TCRdb's table is partial and in-frame only. D and trimming were read from the DNA, whereas the V and J calls and clone size are those reported in that table. The data contain roughly 64,000 clones, approximately 90% of them singletons.

The sample taken for sequencing was peripheral blood. V and J are TRBV11-2 and TRBJ2-3; 7 bases are a match to TRBD2. This receptor was identified in a man aged 50 to 59 with active COVID-19. The CDR3 nucleotides read TGTGCCAGCAGCTTAGTGGGCGGGAGTACAGATACGCAGTATTTT. This encodes CASSLVGGSTDTQYF.